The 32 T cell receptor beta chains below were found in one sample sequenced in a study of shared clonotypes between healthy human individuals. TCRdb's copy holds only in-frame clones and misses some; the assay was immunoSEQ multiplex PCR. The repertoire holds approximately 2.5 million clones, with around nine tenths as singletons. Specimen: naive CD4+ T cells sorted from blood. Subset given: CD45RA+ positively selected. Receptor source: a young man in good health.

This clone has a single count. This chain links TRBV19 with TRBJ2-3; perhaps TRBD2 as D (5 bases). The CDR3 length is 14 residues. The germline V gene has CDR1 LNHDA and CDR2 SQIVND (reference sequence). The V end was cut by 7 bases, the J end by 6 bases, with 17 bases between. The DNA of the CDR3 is TGTGCCAGTACCTCGGGGAGACTGGGGGATACGCAGTATTTT. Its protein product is CASTSGRLGDTQYF. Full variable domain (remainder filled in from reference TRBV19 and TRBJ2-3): DGGITQSPKYLFRKEGQNVTLSCEQNLNHDAMYWYRQDPGQGLRLIYYSQIVNDFQKGDIAEGYSVSREKKESFPLTVTSAQKNPTAFYLCASTSGRLGDTQYFGPGTRLTVL.

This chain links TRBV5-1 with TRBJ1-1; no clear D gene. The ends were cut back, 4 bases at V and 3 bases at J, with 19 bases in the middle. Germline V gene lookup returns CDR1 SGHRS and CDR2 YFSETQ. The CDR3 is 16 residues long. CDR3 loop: CASSPDPGLRDTEAFF. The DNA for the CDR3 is TGCGCCAGCAGCCCCGATCCGGGGTTGAGGGACACTGAAGCTTTCTTT.

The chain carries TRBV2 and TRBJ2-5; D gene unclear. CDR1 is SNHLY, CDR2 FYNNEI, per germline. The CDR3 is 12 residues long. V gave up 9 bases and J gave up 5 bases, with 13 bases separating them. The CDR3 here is CASKVVGETQYF. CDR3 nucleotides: TGTGCCAGTAAGGTGGTGGGGGAGACCCAGTACTTC. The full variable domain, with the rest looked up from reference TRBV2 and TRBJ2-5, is EPEVTQTPSHQVTQMGQEVILRCVPISNHLYFYWYRQILGQKVEFLVSFYNNEISEKSEIFDDQFSVERPDGSNFTLKIRSTKLEDSAMYFCASKVVGETQYFGPGTRLLVL.

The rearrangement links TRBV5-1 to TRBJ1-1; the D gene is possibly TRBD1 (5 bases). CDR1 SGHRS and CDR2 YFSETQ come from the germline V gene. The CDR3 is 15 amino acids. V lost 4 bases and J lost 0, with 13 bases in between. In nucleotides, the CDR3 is TGCGCCAGCAGCCCTTCGACAGATTTGAACACTGAAGCTTTCTTT. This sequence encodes CASSPSTDLNTEAFF.

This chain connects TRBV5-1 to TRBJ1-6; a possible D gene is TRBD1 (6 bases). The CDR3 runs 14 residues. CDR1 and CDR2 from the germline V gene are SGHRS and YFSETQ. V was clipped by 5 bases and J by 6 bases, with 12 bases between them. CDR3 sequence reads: CASSPEGGNSPLHF. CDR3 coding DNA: TGCGCCAGCAGTCCGGAGGGGGGTAATTCACCCCTCCACTTT.

The CDR3 region is CAWSVLGRTRETQYF. The CDR3 DNA is TGTGCCTGGAGTGTATTGGGGAGGACCAGAGAGACCCAGTACTTC. The chain couples TRBV30 to TRBJ2-5; a possible D gene is TRBD2 (6 bases). There are 15 residues in the CDR3. V was pared by 0 bases and J by 4 bases, with 15 bases between. Germline CDR1 reads GTSNPN; CDR2 reads SVGIG (reference sequence).

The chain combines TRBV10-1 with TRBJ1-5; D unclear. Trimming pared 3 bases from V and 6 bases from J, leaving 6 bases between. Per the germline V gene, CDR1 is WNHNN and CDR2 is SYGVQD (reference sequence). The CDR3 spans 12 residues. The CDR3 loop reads CASSDLGQPQHF. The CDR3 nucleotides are TGCGCCAGCAGTGACCTTGGTCAGCCCCAGCATTTT.

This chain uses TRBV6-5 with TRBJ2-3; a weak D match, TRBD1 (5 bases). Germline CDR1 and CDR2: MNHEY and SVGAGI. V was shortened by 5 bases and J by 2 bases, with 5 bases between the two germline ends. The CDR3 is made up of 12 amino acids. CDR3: CASSGHTDTQYF. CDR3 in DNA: TGTGCCAGCAGTGGACACACAGATACGCAGTATTTT.

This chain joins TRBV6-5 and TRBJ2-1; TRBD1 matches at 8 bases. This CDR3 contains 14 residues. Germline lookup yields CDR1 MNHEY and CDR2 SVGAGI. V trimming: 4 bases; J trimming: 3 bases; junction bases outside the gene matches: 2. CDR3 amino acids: CASSFGTGYNEQFF. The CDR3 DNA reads TGTGCCAGCAGTTTCGGGACAGGCTACAATGAGCAGTTCTTC.

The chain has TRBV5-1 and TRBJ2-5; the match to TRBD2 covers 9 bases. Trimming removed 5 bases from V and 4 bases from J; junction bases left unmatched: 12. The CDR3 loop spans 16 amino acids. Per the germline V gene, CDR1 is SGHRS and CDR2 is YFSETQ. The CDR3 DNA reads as TGCGCCAGCAGTCCTGGCGCGGGAGGGCCCTCAGAGACCCAGTACTTC. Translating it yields CASSPGAGGPSETQYF.

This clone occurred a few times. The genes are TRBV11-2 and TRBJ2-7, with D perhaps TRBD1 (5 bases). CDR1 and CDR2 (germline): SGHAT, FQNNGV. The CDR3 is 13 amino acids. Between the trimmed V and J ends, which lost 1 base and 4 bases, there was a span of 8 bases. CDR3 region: CASSLVRQYEQYF. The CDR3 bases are TGTGCCAGCAGCTTAGTCAGACAGTACGAGCAGTACTTC.

The CDR3 here is CASSGRGLNSYEQYF. The CDR3, as DNA: TGTGCCAGCAGTGGAAGGGGGTTAAACTCCTACGAGCAGTACTTC. The chain links TRBV2 to TRBJ2-7; a possible D gene is TRBD1 (6 bases). The V end lost 4 bases, the J end lost 0 bases, and 13 bases lay between the germline ends. The germline CDR1 and CDR2 sequences are SNHLY and FYNNEI. The CDR3 is 15 amino acids.

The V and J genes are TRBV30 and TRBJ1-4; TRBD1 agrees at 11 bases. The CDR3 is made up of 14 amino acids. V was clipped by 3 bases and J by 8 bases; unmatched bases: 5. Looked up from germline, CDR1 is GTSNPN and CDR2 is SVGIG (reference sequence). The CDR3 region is CAWRRGQGGEKLFF. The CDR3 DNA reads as TGTGCCTGGAGAAGGGGACAGGGGGGGGAAAAACTGTTTTTT.

In DNA form, the CDR3 reads TGTGCCAGTAAACAAACCGGGGGGGACTATGGCTACACCTTC. Translated: CASKQTGGDYGYTF. This chain joins TRBV19 and TRBJ1-2; maybe TRBD1 (5 bases). CDR3 length: 14 amino acids. V lost 7 bases and J lost 3, with 15 bases in between. The germline V gene has CDR1 LNHDA and CDR2 SQIVND (reference sequence).

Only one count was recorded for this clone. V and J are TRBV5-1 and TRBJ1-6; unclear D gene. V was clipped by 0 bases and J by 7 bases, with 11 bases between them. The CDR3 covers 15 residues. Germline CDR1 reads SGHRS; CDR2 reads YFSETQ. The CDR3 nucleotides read TGCGCCAGCAGCTTGGAGCCAGGATCGAATTCACCCCTCCACTTT. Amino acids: CASSLEPGSNSPLHF.

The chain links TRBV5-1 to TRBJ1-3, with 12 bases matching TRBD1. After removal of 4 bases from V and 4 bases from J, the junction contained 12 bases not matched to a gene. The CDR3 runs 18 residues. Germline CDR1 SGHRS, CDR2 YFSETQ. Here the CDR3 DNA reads TGCGCCAGCAGCCCTTACCCGGGACAGGGGGCGGAAGGAAACACCATATATTTT. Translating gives CASSPYPGQGAEGNTIYF.

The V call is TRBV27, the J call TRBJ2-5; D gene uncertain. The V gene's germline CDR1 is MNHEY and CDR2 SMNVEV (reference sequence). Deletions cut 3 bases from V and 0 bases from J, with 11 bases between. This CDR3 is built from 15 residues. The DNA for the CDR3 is TGTGCCAGCAGTTTTTTGTTTGGGAACCAAGAGACCCAGTACTTC. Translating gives CASSFLFGNQETQYF.

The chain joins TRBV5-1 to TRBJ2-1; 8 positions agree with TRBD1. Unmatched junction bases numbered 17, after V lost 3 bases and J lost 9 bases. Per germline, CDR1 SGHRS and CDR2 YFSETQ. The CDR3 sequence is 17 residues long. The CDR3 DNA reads TGCGCCAGCAGCTCGGGTGTCGGGCAGGGGGCGTTCGGTGAGCAGTTCTTC. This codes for CASSSGVGQGAFGEQFF. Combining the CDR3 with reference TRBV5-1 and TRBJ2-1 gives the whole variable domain KAGVTQTPRYLIKTRGQQVTLSCSPISGHRSVSWYQQTPGQGLQFLFEYFSETQRNKGNFPGRFSGRQFSNSRSEMNVSTLELGDSALYLCASSSGVGQGAFGEQFFGPGTRLTVL.

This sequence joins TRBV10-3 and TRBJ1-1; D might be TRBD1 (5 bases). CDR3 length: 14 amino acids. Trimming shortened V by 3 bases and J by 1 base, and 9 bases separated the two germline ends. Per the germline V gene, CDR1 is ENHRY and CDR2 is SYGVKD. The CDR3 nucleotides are TGTGCCATCAGTGACGCCACAGGGAACACTGAAGCTTTCTTT. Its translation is CAISDATGNTEAFF.

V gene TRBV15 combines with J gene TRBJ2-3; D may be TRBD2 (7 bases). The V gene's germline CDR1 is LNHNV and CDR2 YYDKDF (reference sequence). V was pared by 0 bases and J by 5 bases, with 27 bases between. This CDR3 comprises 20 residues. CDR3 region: CATSREPPRGAGARGDTQYF. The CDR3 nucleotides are TGTGCCACCAGCAGAGAGCCACCCAGAGGCGCGGGGGCCAGGGGAGATACGCAGTATTTT. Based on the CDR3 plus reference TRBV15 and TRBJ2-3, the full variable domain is DAMVIQNPRYQVTQFGKPVTLSCSQTLNHNVMYWYQQKSSQAPKLLFHYYDKDFNNEADTPDNFQSRRPNTSFCFLDIRSPGLGDTAMYLCATSREPPRGAGARGDTQYFGPGTRLTVL.

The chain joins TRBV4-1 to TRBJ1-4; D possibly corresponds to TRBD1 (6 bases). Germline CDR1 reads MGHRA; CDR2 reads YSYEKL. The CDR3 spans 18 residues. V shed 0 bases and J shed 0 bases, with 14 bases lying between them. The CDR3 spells CASSQDKRQAATNEKLFF. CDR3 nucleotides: TGCGCCAGCAGCCAAGATAAGAGACAGGCAGCAACTAATGAAAAACTGTTTTTT.

CDR3 residues: CASSQVAGFNTGELFF. The DNA for the CDR3 is TGCGCCAGCAGCCAAGTAGCGGGCTTTAACACCGGGGAGCTGTTTTTT. This rearrangement joins TRBV4-1 to TRBJ2-2; 7 bases fit TRBD2. CDR1 MGHRA and CDR2 YSYEKL come from the germline V gene. V dropped 1 base and J dropped 2; count of bases not matched to a gene: 4. The CDR3 contains 16 residues.

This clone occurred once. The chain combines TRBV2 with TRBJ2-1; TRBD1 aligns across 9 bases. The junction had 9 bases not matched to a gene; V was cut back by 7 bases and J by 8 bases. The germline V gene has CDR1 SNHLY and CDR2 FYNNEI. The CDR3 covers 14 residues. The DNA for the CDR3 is TGTGCCAGCATCCGGGACAGGGCTGGTTATGAGCAGTTCTTC. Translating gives CASIRDRAGYEQFF.

The CDR3 is CASSQDRGVKSSTDTQYF. In DNA, the CDR3 is TGTGCCAGCAGCCAAGATCGCGGGGTGAAATCTAGCACAGATACGCAGTATTTT. The chain couples TRBV4-2 to TRBJ2-3, with D perhaps matching TRBD2 (6 bases). Germline V gene data show CDR1 as LGHNA and CDR2 as YNFKEQ. This CDR3 has 18 residues. V was shortened by 0 bases and J by 0 bases, with 16 bases between the two germline ends.

CDR3 sequence (DNA): TGTGCCAGTAGTATTGCCTCCGGGACAGCCGGCTCACCCCTCCACTTT. Protein product: CASSIASGTAGSPLHF. The chain is built from TRBV19 and TRBJ1-6, with 7 positions matching TRBD1. Germline V lookup: CDR1 LNHDA, CDR2 SQIVND (reference sequence). J gave up 10 bases and V 3 bases, and 12 bases lay outside the gene matches. This CDR3 region has 16 residues.

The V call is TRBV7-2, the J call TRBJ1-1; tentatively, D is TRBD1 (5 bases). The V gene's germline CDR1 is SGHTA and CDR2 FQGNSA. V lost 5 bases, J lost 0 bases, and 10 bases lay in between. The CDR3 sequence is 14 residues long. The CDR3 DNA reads TGTGCCAGCAGCAGAGAGACAGTGAACACTGAAGCTTTCTTT. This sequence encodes CASSRETVNTEAFF.

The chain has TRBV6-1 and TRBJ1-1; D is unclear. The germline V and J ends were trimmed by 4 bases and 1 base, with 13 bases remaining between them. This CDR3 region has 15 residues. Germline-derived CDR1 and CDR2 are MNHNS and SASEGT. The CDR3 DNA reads TGTGCCAGCAGTGGTCGGGTTGGATGGAACACTGAAGCTTTCTTT. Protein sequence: CASSGRVGWNTEAFF.

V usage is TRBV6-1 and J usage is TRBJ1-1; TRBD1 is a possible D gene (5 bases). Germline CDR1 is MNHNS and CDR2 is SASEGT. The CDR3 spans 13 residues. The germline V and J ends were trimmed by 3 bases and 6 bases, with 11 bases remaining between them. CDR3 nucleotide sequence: TGTGCCAGCAGTGAGGAAAGGGGAGCTGAAGCTTTCTTT. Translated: CASSEERGAEAFF.

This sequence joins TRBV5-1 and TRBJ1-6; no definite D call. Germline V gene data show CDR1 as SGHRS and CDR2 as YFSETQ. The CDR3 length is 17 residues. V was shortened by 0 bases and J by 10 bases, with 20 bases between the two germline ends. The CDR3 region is CASSLEVSGRVGSPLHF. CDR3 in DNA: TGCGCCAGCAGCTTGGAGGTCTCAGGAAGGGTGGGCTCACCCCTCCACTTT.

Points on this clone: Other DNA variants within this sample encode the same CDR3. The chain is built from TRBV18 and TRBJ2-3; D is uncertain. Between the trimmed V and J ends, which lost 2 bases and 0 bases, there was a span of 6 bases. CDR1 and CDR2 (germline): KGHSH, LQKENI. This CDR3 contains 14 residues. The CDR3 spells CASSPFKSTDTQYF. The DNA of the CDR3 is TGTGCCAGCTCACCATTCAAGAGCACAGATACGCAGTATTTT.

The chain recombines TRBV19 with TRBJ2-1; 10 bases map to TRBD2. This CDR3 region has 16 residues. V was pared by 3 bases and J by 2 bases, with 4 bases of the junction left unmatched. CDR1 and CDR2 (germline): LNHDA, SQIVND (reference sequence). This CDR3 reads CASSIESGRAYNEQFF. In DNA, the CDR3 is TGTGCCAGTAGTATCGAAAGCGGGAGGGCCTACAATGAGCAGTTCTTC.

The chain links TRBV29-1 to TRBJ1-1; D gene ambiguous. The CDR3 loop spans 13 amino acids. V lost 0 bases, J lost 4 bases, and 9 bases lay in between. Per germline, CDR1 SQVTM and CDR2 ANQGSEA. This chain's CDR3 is CSVEEAAGTEAFF. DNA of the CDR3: TGCAGCGTTGAAGAGGCCGCAGGCACTGAAGCTTTCTTT.